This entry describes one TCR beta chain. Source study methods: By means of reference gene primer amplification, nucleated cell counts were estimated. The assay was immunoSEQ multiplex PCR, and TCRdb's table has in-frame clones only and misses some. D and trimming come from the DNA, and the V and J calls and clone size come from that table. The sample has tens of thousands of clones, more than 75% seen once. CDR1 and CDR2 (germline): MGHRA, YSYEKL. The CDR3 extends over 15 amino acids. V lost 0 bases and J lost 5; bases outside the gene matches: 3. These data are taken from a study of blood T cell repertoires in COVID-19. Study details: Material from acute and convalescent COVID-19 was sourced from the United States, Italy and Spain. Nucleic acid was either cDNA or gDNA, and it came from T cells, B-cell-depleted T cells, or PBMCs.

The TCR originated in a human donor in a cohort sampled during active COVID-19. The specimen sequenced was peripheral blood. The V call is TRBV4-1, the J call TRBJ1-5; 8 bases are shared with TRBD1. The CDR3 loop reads CASSQDGTGYQPQHF. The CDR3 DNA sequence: TGCGCCAGCAGCCAAGACGGGACAGGATATCAGCCCCAGCATTTT.